Listed below are T cell receptor beta chains from one sample, sequenced in a study of metastatic and nonmetastatic thyroid tumors. MiXCR reprocessed the PCR reads for TCRdb. The sample includes about 37,000 clones, about 30% of them seen just once. Sequenced input: blood. The receptors derive from a male donor with papillary thyroid cancer or a benign thyroid nodule (not recorded which). Some clones in this sample may be carry-over from other donors' samples. The CDR3 runs from the conserved cysteine through the conserved F or W. D genes are given only for firm matches. Size is stated for part of the rows, as once, few or many counts, or as a class when the clone is expanded.

v_gene,abundance,d_gene,j_gene,CDR3aa,CDR3nt
TRBV2,-,TRBD2,TRBJ2-7,CASIGAGGLEQYF,TGTGCCAGCATTGGAGCGGGAGGGCTCGAGCAGTACTTC
TRBV6-5,-,-,TRBJ1-5,CASSYSGQGRGQPQHF,TGTGCCAGCAGTTACTCGGGTCAGGGGAGGGGTCAGCCCCAGCATTTT
TRBV20-1,-,-,TRBJ2-7,CSAASPGDWLKDEQYF,TGCAGTGCCGCTTCGCCGGGAGATTGGTTGAAGGACGAGCAGTACTTC
TRBV7-3,many,-,TRBJ2-3,CASSSMGTLGDTQYF,TGCGCCAGCAGCTCAATGGGGACTCTCGGAGATACGCAGTATTTT
TRBV30,-,TRBD1,TRBJ2-7,CAWSSFDRGLSYEQYF,TGTGCCTGGAGTAGTTTTGACAGGGGCCTCTCCTACGAGCAGTACTTC
TRBV20-1,once,-,TRBJ1-1,CSASGGSEGGWGTEAFF,TGCAGTGCTAGCGGTGGCAGTGAGGGGGGATGGGGCACTGAAGCTTTCTTT
TRBV6-1,-,-,TRBJ2-7,CASSEESEYEQYF,TGTGCCAGCAGTGAAGAGAGCGAATACGAGCAGTACTTC
TRBV10-2,-,TRBD2,TRBJ2-7,CASGTSGSEQYF,TGCGCCAGCGGGACTAGCGGGAGCGAGCAGTACTTC
TRBV12-3/TRBV12-4,medium-sized,TRBD2,TRBJ2-7,CASSPTSLEQYF,TGTGCCAGCAGTCCGACTAGCTTGGAGCAGTACTTC
TRBV20-1,-,-,TRBJ2-7,CSALPETGAYEQYF,TGCAGTGCTTTACCCGAGACAGGAGCCTACGAGCAGTACTTC
TRBV24-1,few,TRBD1,TRBJ2-7,CATSDPRQGTYEQYF,TGTGCCACCAGTGATCCCCGACAGGGGACGTACGAGCAGTACTTC
TRBV5-1,-,-,TRBJ1-2,CASSLEGQGTGYTF,TGCGCCAGCAGCTTGGAGGGCCAAGGGACGGGCTACACCTTC
TRBV5-1,-,TRBD2,TRBJ2-2,CASRTTAGETGELFF,TGCGCCAGCAGGACGACTGCGGGAGAGACCGGGGAGCTGTTTTTT
TRBV6-1,few,TRBD1,TRBJ2-5,CASSPDRGQETQYF,TGTGCCAGCAGCCCCGACAGGGGACAAGAGACCCAGTACTTC
TRBV9,few,TRBD2,TRBJ2-3,CASSIRTSADTDTQYF,TGTGCCAGCAGCATTCGGACTAGCGCTGACACAGATACGCAGTATTTT
TRBV5-8,-,-,TRBJ1-2,CASSSNRGLSGYTF,TGTGCCAGCAGCTCGAACCGCGGGTTAAGTGGCTACACCTTC
TRBV5-1,-,-,TRBJ2-7,CASSKGEWDEQYF,TGCGCCAGCAGCAAAGGGGAGTGGGACGAGCAGTACTTC
TRBV12-3/TRBV12-4,few,-,TRBJ1-2,CASSPQANYGYTF,TGTGCCAGCAGTCCACAAGCTAACTATGGCTACACCTTC
TRBV7-2,many,-,TRBJ1-2,CASSSIGAGYTF,TGTGCCAGCAGCTCGATAGGGGCTGGCTACACCTTC
TRBV20-1,-,TRBD1,TRBJ1-2,CSAILGDRVIGYTF,TGCAGTGCTATATTAGGGGACAGGGTAATTGGCTACACCTTC
TRBV9,-,-,TRBJ2-3,CASSVGWCDGGPTDTQYF,TGTGCCAGCAGCGTAGGGTGGTGTGATGGAGGGCCAACAGATACGCAGTATTTT
TRBV19,-,TRBD1,TRBJ1-5,CASREDRGTLPNQPQHF,TGTGCCAGTAGAGAGGACAGGGGAACGTTACCTAATCAGCCCCAGCATTTT
TRBV6-2/TRBV6-3,-,-,TRBJ2-3,CASRSQGTDTQYF,TGTGCCAGCAGATCGCAGGGGACAGATACGCAGTATTTT
TRBV6-1,-,TRBD1,TRBJ1-1,CASSVPGQVPILNTEAFF,TGTGCCAGCAGTGTTCCCGGACAGGTCCCTATCCTGAACACTGAAGCTTTCTTT
TRBV28,few,-,TRBJ1-5,CASRPFPNQPQHF,TGTGCCTCGCGGCCGTTTCCCAATCAGCCCCAGCATTTT
TRBV7-8,-,TRBD1,TRBJ1-5,CASSLARTGVGQPQHF,TGTGCCAGCAGCTTAGCTAGGACAGGGGTTGGGCAGCCCCAGCATTTT
TRBV20-1,-,TRBD1,TRBJ2-3,CSASEDRGWDTQYF,TGCAGTGCTAGCGAGGACAGGGGGTGGGATACGCAGTATTTT
TRBV5-6,-,-,TRBJ2-1,CASSLANNEQFF,TGTGCCAGCAGCTTGGCGAACAATGAGCAGTTCTTC
TRBV20-1,-,-,TRBJ2-2,CSASGVSGELFF,TGCAGTGCGTCAGGGGTGAGCGGGGAGCTGTTTTTT